Listed here are 15 T cell receptor beta chains from one sample, sequenced in a study of T cell responses to AZD1222 COVID-19 vaccine. Produced via immunoSEQ multiplex PCR; TCRdb's table is partial and in-frame only. Here the sample spans some 120,000 clones, roughly 88% being singletons. Material: peripheral blood, obtained on day 0 of AZD1222 vaccination. The receptor set was obtained from an adult in good health.

The V call is TRBV2, the J call TRBJ1-1, with a possible D match to TRBD1 (6 bases). The V gene's germline CDR1 is SNHLY and CDR2 FYNNEI. V gave up 6 bases and J gave up 4 bases, with 15 bases separating them. CDR3 length: 14 amino acids. Here the CDR3 DNA reads TGTGCCAGCAGATCGGGGGCGGCGAGCACTGAAGCTTTCTTT. Its translation: CASRSGAASTEAFF.

This clone was counted only a few times. V and J are TRBV5-5 and TRBJ1-2; the D is unclear. CDR1 is SGHKS and CDR2 is YYEKEE in the germline V gene (reference sequence). The CDR3 covers 14 residues. Trimming took 2 bases from V and 3 from J, leaving 11 bases between them. The CDR3 protein is CASSFVAAYYGYTF. The CDR3 coding sequence is TGTGCCAGCAGCTTCGTGGCGGCCTACTATGGCTACACCTTC.

V gene TRBV6-5 combines with J gene TRBJ1-2; tentative D call: TRBD1 (5 bases). The CDR3 has 13 amino acids. From germline, CDR1 is MNHEY and CDR2 SVGAGI. Trimming pared 2 bases from V and 4 bases from J, leaving 8 bases between. Here the CDR3 DNA reads TGTGCCAGCAGTTACAGGGGAACCTATGGCTACACCTTC. This gives the protein CASSYRGTYGYTF.

The genes are TRBV10-3 and TRBJ2-7, with D tentatively TRBD2 (5 bases). This CDR3 is built from 15 residues. V was clipped by 2 bases and J by 1 base, with 12 bases between them. Germline lookup yields CDR1 ENHRY and CDR2 SYGVKD. As DNA, the CDR3 is TGTGCCATCAGTGAGGAGGGAACGCCGTCCTACGAGCAGTACTTC. Protein: CAISEEGTPSYEQYF.

V is TRBV5-1 and J is TRBJ1-4; D gene uncertain. This CDR3 comprises 14 residues. The V end was cut by 4 bases, the J end by 0 bases, with 7 bases between. CDR1 SGHRS and CDR2 YFSETQ come from the germline V gene. CDR3 amino acids: CASSPGATNEKLFF. CDR3 DNA: TGCGCCAGCAGCCCAGGTGCAACTAATGAAAAACTGTTTTTT.

The rearrangement uses TRBV25-1 and TRBJ1-1; tentatively, D is TRBD1 (6 bases). The CDR3 has 13 amino acids. Germline CDR1 MGHDK, CDR2 SYGVNS. Trimming took off 3 bases at V and 5 bases at J, with 10 bases between the two ends. The CDR3 DNA reads as TGTGCCAGCAGTGAGTACAGGGAGACTGAAGCTTTCTTT. This encodes CASSEYRETEAFF.

The rearrangement uses TRBV24-1 and TRBJ2-5, with 9 bases aligning to TRBD1. The junction had 6 bases not matched to a gene; V was cut back by 4 bases and J by 4 bases. The CDR3 totals 15 residues. Germline lookup yields CDR1 KGHDR and CDR2 SFDVKD. CDR3: CATSDRTGAGETQYF. CDR3 in DNA: TGTGCCACCAGTGACCGGACAGGGGCGGGAGAGACCCAGTACTTC.

The chain uses TRBV15 and TRBJ1-6, with a possible D match to TRBD1 (5 bases). CDR1 LNHNV and CDR2 YYDKDF come from the germline V gene (reference sequence). This CDR3 spans 13 amino acids. V was shortened by 3 bases and J by 9 bases, with 9 bases between the two germline ends. Here the CDR3 reads CATSRVQGSPLHF. The CDR3 DNA follows: TGTGCCACCAGCAGGGTTCAGGGTTCACCCCTCCACTTT.

The chain is built from TRBV29-1 and TRBJ1-2; D gene unclear. CDR1 and CDR2 (germline): SQVTM, ANQGSEA. The V end was cut by 0 bases, the J end by 8 bases, with 10 bases between. The CDR3 runs 12 residues. CDR3 in DNA: TGCAGCGTTGAAGATCAGAGTTACGGCTACACCTTC. Translation: CSVEDQSYGYTF.

The chain uses TRBV19 and TRBJ1-4; possible D gene TRBD1, 6 bases. V was pared by 5 bases and J by 7 bases, with 14 bases between. There are 14 residues in the CDR3. Germline V gene sequence: CDR1 LNHDA, CDR2 SQIVND (reference sequence). The CDR3: CASSPGAGGEKLFF. As DNA, the CDR3 is TGTGCCAGTAGTCCAGGGGCGGGCGGTGAAAAACTGTTTTTT. The whole variable domain, remainder taken from reference TRBV19 and TRBJ1-4, is DGGITQSPKYLFRKEGQNVTLSCEQNLNHDAMYWYRQDPGQGLRLIYYSQIVNDFQKGDIAEGYSVSREKKESFPLTVTSAQKNPTAFYLCASSPGAGGEKLFFGSGTQLSVL.

This clone was found a few times. This sequence joins TRBV3-1 (or the pseudogene TRBV3-2) and TRBJ2-7; possibly TRBD2 for D (7 bases). This CDR3 comprises 16 residues. The germline V and J ends were trimmed by 4 bases and 2 bases, with 18 bases remaining between them. CDR1 LGHDT and CDR2 YNNKEL come from the germline V gene (reference sequence). This CDR3 is CASSPLGAGVAYEQYF. The CDR3 DNA sequence: TGTGCCAGCAGCCCACTGGGGGCGGGGGTCGCCTACGAGCAGTACTTC.

The gene calls are TRBV9 and TRBJ2-2; TRBD2 aligns across 7 bases. Unmatched junction bases numbered 6, after V lost 6 bases and J lost 1 base. Germline lookup yields CDR1 SGDLS and CDR2 YYNGEE. The CDR3 spans 15 residues. In nucleotides, the CDR3 is TGTGCCAGCAACCCGGCGGGGGTGAACACCGGGGAGCTGTTTTTT. This gives the protein CASNPAGVNTGELFF.

This clone was observed a single time. The chain combines TRBV4-2 with TRBJ2-7, with D tentatively TRBD1 (5 bases). Germline V gene data show CDR1 as LGHNA and CDR2 as YNFKEQ. V was cut by 0 bases and J by 4 bases, with 7 bases left in between. The CDR3 spans 13 residues. Here the CDR3 DNA reads TGTGCCAGCAGCCAAGATTCAGGGTACGAGCAGTACTTC. Amino acids: CASSQDSGYEQYF.

This clone was recorded a few times. The chain has TRBV30 and TRBJ2-5; D might be TRBD2 (5 bases). The V end lost 5 bases, the J end lost 5 bases, and 12 bases lay between the germline ends. The CDR3 is 12 residues long. Germline CDR1 GTSNPN, CDR2 SVGIG (reference sequence). For the CDR3, the DNA is TGTGCCTGGTCATCTAGCTACGAGACCCAGTACTTC. It codes for CAWSSSYETQYF.

This clone appeared a single time. The chain uses TRBV11-2 and TRBJ2-2; 10 nucleotides line up with TRBD1. V shed 1 base and J 7 bases; nucleotides not matched to a gene: 6. The CDR3 runs 16 residues. CDR1 and CDR2 (germline): SGHAT, FQNNGV. Written as DNA, the CDR3 is TGTGCCAGCAGCTTAGCTGGGACAGGGGCCCGCGGGGAGCTGTTTTTT. Translating it yields CASSLAGTGARGELFF.